One sample yielded the 24 T cell receptor beta chains listed below, sequenced in a study of blood T cells in healthy people across ages (dated by TCRdb to 2014 to 2015). Preparation of the library involved 5' RACE. The sequencer listed for this sample is Illumina HiSeq 2500. A second about 6 to 11 cycle PCR used a sample-barcoded 5' primer and a J-beta primer mix. TCRdb reprocessed the public reads (quality trimming at Q25 with fastp, clone calling with MiXCR) and kept in-frame beta chains. Identical CDR3 proteins give one entry, which carries the most common genes and DNA. This sample is represented by hundreds of thousands of distinct CDR3 sequences; roughly 24% of them were singletons. The ten largest clones capture 3% of the sample. The data also belong to a second study, concerning T cells of mothers and their children.

Sequenced input: blood. These receptors all stem from a boy younger than 18 in good health.

CDR3 sequence: CASSDGRGYEQFF. The CDR3 DNA sequence: TGTGCCAGCAGTGATGGCAGGGGGTATGAGCAGTTCTTC. The V gene is TRBV2, the J gene TRBJ2-1; 7 positions agree with TRBD1. V shed 3 bases, J shed 8 bases, and the junction held 4 bases outside the gene matches. The CDR3 sequence is 13 residues long. CDR1 is SNHLY and CDR2 is FYNNEI in the germline V gene. Full variable domain (outside the CDR3, taken from reference TRBV2 and TRBJ2-1): EPEVTQTPSHQVTQMGQEVILRCVPISNHLYFYWYRQILGQKVEFLVSFYNNEISEKSEIFDDQFSVERPDGSNFTLKIRSTKLEDSAMYFCASSDGRGYEQFFGPGTRLTVL.

V gene TRBV10-3 combines with J gene TRBJ1-1, with TRBD1 as a possible D gene (6 bases). The CDR3 spans 13 residues. CDR1 and CDR2 (germline): ENHRY, SYGVKD. V was trimmed by 3 bases and J by 11 bases, leaving 16 bases between them. For the CDR3, the DNA is TGTGCCATCAGTGACAGGGGACTGGAAGGGGCTTTCTTT. This translates into CAISDRGLEGAFF.

This clonotype was found a few times. The J gene is TRBJ1-6, the V gene TRBV9; D is undetermined. Germline CDR1 and CDR2: SGDLS and YYNGEE. This CDR3 contains 13 residues. Trimming removed 2 bases from V and 7 bases from J, with 7 bases in between. The CDR3 is CASSVALNSPLHF. Written as DNA, the CDR3 is TGTGCCAGCAGCGTGGCCTTAAATTCACCCCTCCACTTT.

This clonotype has more than one count but fewer than ten. V gene TRBV7-9 combines with J gene TRBJ1-6, with D possibly TRBD1 on 5 matching bases. This CDR3 has 19 residues. The ends were cut back, 3 bases at V and 8 bases at J, with 26 bases in the middle. Germline V gives CDR1 SEHNR, CDR2 FQNEAQ (reference sequence). CDR3 sequence reads: CASSLGGGEGYSPHSPLHF. DNA of the CDR3: TGTGCCAGCAGCTTGGGGGGAGGGGAGGGCTACTCCCCACATTCACCCCTCCACTTT.

This chain joins TRBV3-1 and TRBJ2-5; 9 bases fit TRBD1. The DNA matches TRBJ2-7 better at its end, which makes the J call doubtful. The CDR3 has 15 residues. Per the germline V gene, CDR1 is LGHDT and CDR2 is YNNKEL (reference sequence). CDR3 protein: CASSPRDRVSGEQYF. CDR3 DNA: TGTGCCAGCAGCCCCCGGGACAGGGTTTCGGGCGAGCAGTACTTC.

The chain couples TRBV5-6 to TRBJ1-2; TRBD1 is a possible D gene (5 bases). V was trimmed by 4 bases and J by 4 bases, leaving 17 bases between them. The V gene's germline CDR1 is SGHDT and CDR2 YYEEEE. CDR3 size: 15 residues. The CDR3 region is CASSPLQGGSYGYTF. The CDR3 bases are TGTGCCAGCAGCCCCCTGCAGGGTGGAAGCTATGGCTACACCTTC.

The rearrangement links TRBV20-1 to TRBJ2-4; no definite D call. In germline, CDR1 is DFQATT, CDR2 SNEGSKA (reference sequence). V lost 3 bases, J lost 0 bases, and 18 bases lay in between. The CDR3 totals 17 residues. The CDR3 bases are TGCAGTGCTAGCCTTAATTTAGGGTCTTTAGCCAAAAACATTCAGTACTTC. Protein sequence: CSASLNLGSLAKNIQYF.

The chain has TRBV6-2 or TRBV6-3 and TRBJ2-5; TRBD2 matches at 11 bases. The J call may be incorrect, as the DNA end agrees better with TRBJ2-1. Germline lookup yields CDR1 MNHEY and CDR2 SVGEGT. The CDR3 contains 17 residues. The CDR3 reads CASSLFRLAGTSNEQFF. The CDR3 region has the DNA TGTGCCAGCAGTTTATTCCGACTAGCGGGGACTTCCAATGAGCAGTTCTTC.

V gene TRBV12-3 or TRBV12-4 combines with J gene TRBJ2-3; D possibly corresponds to TRBD2 (5 bases). This CDR3 has 14 amino acids. The V and J ends lost 5 bases and 2 bases respectively, with 11 bases between them. DNA of the CDR3: TGTGCCAGCAGTCTCATCGGGGTCACAGATACGCAGTATTTT. Protein: CASSLIGVTDTQYF.

Ten or more counts support this clonotype. The chain couples TRBV5-1 to TRBJ2-6, with D tentatively TRBD2 (6 bases). Germline assignment: CDR1 SGHRS and CDR2 YFSETQ. V lost 2 bases, J lost 2 bases, and 14 bases lay in between. The CDR3 length is 17 residues. The CDR3 DNA reads TGCGCCAGCAGCTTACGGGCAGGAGGGCCTGGGGCCAACGTCCTGACTTTC. Amino acid sequence: CASSLRAGGPGANVLTF.

The chain uses TRBV5-1 and TRBJ2-2; D not certain. The CDR3 loop spans 13 amino acids. Deletions cut 0 bases from V and 6 bases from J, with 6 bases between. Germline V gene lookup returns CDR1 SGHRS and CDR2 YFSETQ. CDR3 sequence (DNA): TGCGCCAGCAGCTTGGAAGAGGCCGGGGAGCTGTTTTTT. Translated: CASSLEEAGELFF.

This clonotype has a handful of counts. The V gene is TRBV29-1, the J gene TRBJ1-2; D is possibly TRBD1 (5 bases). CDR3 length: 12 residues. The germline gives CDR1 SQVTM, CDR2 ANQGSEA. V lost 3 bases and J 4 bases, leaving 9 bases between the germline ends. CDR3 nucleotide sequence: TGCAGCGTTGACAGGACACTCTATGGCTACACCTTC. Its translation: CSVDRTLYGYTF.

This rearrangement joins TRBV30 to TRBJ2-2, with D hard to call. The ends were cut back, 5 bases at V and 2 bases at J, with 6 bases in the middle. Germline assignment: CDR1 GTSNPN and CDR2 SVGIG (reference sequence). CDR3 size: 12 residues. CDR3 in amino acids: CAWGGNTGELFF. The CDR3 DNA follows: TGTGCCTGGGGCGGCAACACCGGGGAGCTGTTTTTT.

J is TRBJ2-7 and V is TRBV28; no clear D. CDR1 MDHEN and CDR2 SYDVKM come from the germline V gene. The V end was cut by 3 bases, the J end by 2 bases, with 8 bases between. The CDR3 length is 13 residues. The CDR3 loop reads CASSFPRTYEQYF. In DNA, the CDR3 is TGTGCCAGCAGTTTTCCCAGGACCTACGAGCAGTACTTC. Full variable domain (missing parts from reference TRBV28 and TRBJ2-7): DVKVTQSSRYLVKRTGEKVFLECVQDMDHENMFWYRQDPGLGLRLIYFSYDVKMKEKGDIPEGYSVSREKKERFSLILESASTNQTSMYLCASSFPRTYEQYFGPGTRLTVT.

This chain connects TRBV29-1 to TRBJ1-1; D remains ambiguous. CDR3 length equals 12 residues. Trimming took 7 bases from V and 0 from J, leaving 9 bases between them. The V gene's germline CDR1 is SQVTM and CDR2 ANQGSEA. CDR3 amino acids: CSAERMNTEAFF. The CDR3 region has the DNA TGCAGCGCCGAACGGATGAACACTGAAGCTTTCTTT. The whole variable domain, remainder taken from reference TRBV29-1 and TRBJ1-1, is SAVISQKPSRDICQRGTSLTIQCQVDSQVTMMFWYRQQPGQSLTLIATANQGSEATYESGFVIDKFPISRPNLTFSTLTVSNMSPEDSSIYLCSAERMNTEAFFGQGTRLTVV.

This chain connects TRBV12-3 or TRBV12-4 to TRBJ1-4, with TRBD1 matching over 8 bases. The length of the CDR3 is 15 residues. J gave up 6 bases and V 5 bases, and 8 bases lay outside the gene matches. DNA of the CDR3: TGTGCCAGCAGTCCAACAGGGGGAGGATATGAAAAACTGTTTTTT. This codes for CASSPTGGGYEKLFF.

In DNA form, the CDR3 reads TGCGCCAGCTCTCTTCTAGGAGGTGGCGGAGATACGCAGTATTTT. The encoded protein is CASSLLGGGGDTQYF. This chain connects TRBV5-1 to TRBJ2-3, with D perhaps matching TRBD2 (5 bases). Trimming stripped 7 bases from V and 5 bases from J, with 20 bases between. The CDR3 runs to 15 residues. Germline-derived CDR1 and CDR2 are SGHRS and YFSETQ.

This clonotype was recorded a few times. This chain links TRBV29-1 with TRBJ2-1; possible D gene TRBD2, 5 bases. Germline V gene sequence: CDR1 SQVTM, CDR2 ANQGSEA. The V end was cut by 1 base, the J end by 2 bases, with 12 bases between. The CDR3 has 15 residues. CDR3 region: CSVEASTSTYNEQFF. The CDR3 nucleotides are TGCAGCGTTGAAGCTTCTACTAGTACCTACAATGAGCAGTTCTTC.

This clonotype was found a few times. This CDR3 is missing its conserved last phenylalanine or tryptophan, likely due to a read error. The chain employs TRBV28 and TRBJ2-3; possible D gene TRBD2, 7 bases. Trimming took 3 bases from V and 5 from J, leaving 15 bases between them. Germline assignment: CDR1 MDHEN and CDR2 SYDVKM. This CDR3 is built from 15 residues. CDR3 protein: CASSFRRGGIDTQYL. CDR3 bases: TGTGCCAGCAGTTTTAGGAGGGGGGGAATAGATACGCAGTATCTT.

The CDR3 DNA reads as TGTGCCAGCAGTTCCTTCGGGGCTGGAAACACCATATATTTT. Its translation is CASSSFGAGNTIYF. The chain recombines TRBV27 with TRBJ1-3; D is undetermined. The V end was cut by 4 bases, the J end by 2 bases, with 9 bases between. There are 14 residues in the CDR3. From germline, CDR1 is MNHEY and CDR2 SMNVEV (reference sequence).

This clonotype was counted only a few times. The chain links TRBV20-1 to TRBJ2-5, with D tentatively TRBD1 or TRBD2 (5 bases each). The DNA end favors TRBJ2-7, so the J call may be wrong. The CDR3 spans 12 residues. Germline loops: CDR1 DFQATT, CDR2 SNEGSKA (reference sequence). The chain's CDR3 is CSATRGPYEQYF. CDR3 nucleotide sequence: TGCAGTGCTACCCGGGGACCCTACGAGCAGTACTTC.

This clonotype was seen a few times. The V call is TRBV27, the J call TRBJ2-5, with 10 positions matching TRBD1. CDR3 length: 17 residues. J lost 2 bases, V lost 0 bases, and 6 bases had no gene match. Germline loops: CDR1 MNHEY, CDR2 SMNVEV (reference sequence). The CDR3 protein is CASSLSTGQGLQETQYF. CDR3 nucleotides: TGTGCCAGCAGTTTATCGACGGGACAGGGGCTACAAGAGACCCAGTACTTC.

This clonotype has more than one count but fewer than ten. The rearrangement uses TRBV9 and TRBJ1-1; D not resolved. This CDR3 has 13 amino acids. V dropped 1 base and J dropped 5 bases, with 9 bases sitting between them. CDR1 and CDR2 (germline): SGDLS, YYNGEE. CDR3 sequence (DNA): TGTGCCAGCAGCGTAATAAGTGGTACTGAAGCTTTCTTT. Translation gives CASSVISGTEAFF.

The V call is TRBV7-9, the J call TRBJ2-5; perhaps D is TRBD1 or TRBD2 (5 bases each). With the DNA end fitting TRBJ2-1 better, the J assignment may be wrong. This CDR3 has 17 residues. The germline CDR1 and CDR2 sequences are SEHNR and FQNEAQ (reference sequence). CDR3 loop: CASSFAPGPGSGNEQFF. The CDR3 DNA follows: TGTGCCAGCAGCTTTGCCCCGGGACCCGGTAGTGGCAATGAGCAGTTCTTC.